The 15 T cell receptor beta chains reported below all come from one sample, sequenced in a study of CXCR3-negative and CXCR3-positive naive CD8 T cells. Libraries were UMI-labeled 5' RACE TRB cDNA. No DNA is given; TCRdb re-called the 5' RACE reads and lists each CDR3 protein once. This sample's table reports around 26,000 distinct CDR3 sequences. The sequencing sample was made of naive CXCR3- CD8+ T cells from blood. The sample's subset: CD45RO-CCR7+CD27+CD95- naive CD8+ T cells lacking CXCR3 (TNR3-). The receptors here all came from a human donor in good health. Some clones in this sample may be carry-over from other donors' samples.

Its frequency marks this clonotype as medium-sized. V gene TRBV29-1 combines with J gene TRBJ1-6; TCRdb lists TRBD1, though no DNA is available to test this call. CDR3 length: 12 residues. CDR1 and CDR2 (germline): SQVTM, ANQGSEA. The CDR3 sequence: CSVAAGQGLLHF.

The gene calls are TRBV12-3 or TRBV12-4 and TRBJ2-5; TCRdb names TRBD2, which stays unverified in the absence of DNA. The CDR3 sequence is 14 residues long. CDR3 loop: CASRPAGVTETQYF.

The rearrangement joins TRBV29-1 to TRBJ2-7. The CDR3 loop spans 14 amino acids. Germline assignment: CDR1 SQVTM and CDR2 ANQGSEA. CDR3 loop: CSVEFFTDTYEQYF.

The V call is TRBV7-6, the J call TRBJ2-3. The CDR3 extends over 15 amino acids. CDR1 is SGHVS, CDR2 FNYEAQ, per germline. The CDR3 is CASSLATDFADTQYF. Looking up the rest from reference TRBV7-6 and TRBJ2-3 gives the full variable domain: GAGVSQSPRYKVTKRGQDVALRCDPISGHVSLYWYRQALGQGPEFLTYFNYEAQQDKSGLPNDRFSAERPEGSISTLTIQRTEQRDSAMYRCASSLATDFADTQYFGPGTRLTVL.

This sequence joins TRBV7-2 and TRBJ2-5; TCRdb names TRBD2, which stays unverified in the absence of DNA. Germline V CDR1 and CDR2: SGHTA, FQGNSA. The CDR3 spans 17 residues. CDR3 region: CASSLATLAEYQETQYF.

The chain couples TRBV11-3 to TRBJ2-3; TCRdb lists TRBD1, though no DNA is available to test this call. Germline V lookup: CDR1 SGHNT, CDR2 YENEEA. This CDR3 region has 19 residues. The CDR3 is CASSHRQGGNGRPSDTQYF.

The chain has TRBV12-3 or TRBV12-4 and TRBJ2-6; TCRdb designates TRBD1, a call that cannot be tested without DNA. The CDR3 runs to 16 residues. The chain's CDR3 is CASSGTGGAGANVLTF.

The genes are TRBV14 and TRBJ2-7. There are 13 residues in the CDR3. CDR1 and CDR2 from the germline V gene are SGHDN and FVKESK. CDR3 sequence reads: CASSLLASSEQYF. Based on the CDR3 plus reference TRBV14 and TRBJ2-7, the full variable domain is EAGVTQFPSHSVIEKGQTVTLRCDPISGHDNLYWYRRVMGKEIKFLLHFVKESKQDESGMPNNRFLAERTGGTYSTLKVQPAELEDSGVYFCASSLLASSEQYFGPGTRLTVT.

The CDR3 sequence is CSVELAASGNTIYF. The V gene is TRBV29-1, the J gene TRBJ1-3. The germline CDR1 and CDR2 sequences are SQVTM and ANQGSEA. The CDR3 has 14 residues.

This sequence joins TRBV6-5 and TRBJ2-2; the TCRdb D gene call, TRBD1, has no DNA to confirm it. Germline V gives CDR1 MNHEY, CDR2 SVGAGI. This CDR3 comprises 15 residues. CDR3 protein: CASSQGQGYTGELFF.

The chain joins TRBV7-9 to TRBJ2-2; without DNA, the TCRdb call of TRBD1 cannot be checked. The CDR3 length is 15 residues. In germline, CDR1 is SEHNR, CDR2 FQNEAQ (reference sequence). The CDR3 loop is CASSARDRVTGELFF.

The chain joins TRBV3-1 to TRBJ2-1; TCRdb returns TRBD1, unconfirmable since there is no DNA. There are 15 residues in the CDR3. Per the germline V gene, CDR1 is LGHDT and CDR2 is YNNKEL (reference sequence). The CDR3 reads CASSQELSERGEQFF.

Here the CDR3 reads CSAREGLAILADNEQFF. J is TRBJ2-1 and V is TRBV20-1; TCRdb calls TRBD2, which cannot be checked without DNA. The CDR3 is 17 amino acids. Germline V gives CDR1 DFQATT, CDR2 SNEGSKA (reference sequence).

V gene TRBV7-9 combines with J gene TRBJ2-1; the D call of TRBD2 rests on TCRdb alone, since no DNA is present to check it. This CDR3 is 14 amino acids long. CDR1 is SEHNR and CDR2 is FQNEAQ in the germline V gene (reference sequence). CDR3: CASSSLAGADEQFF.

The chain is built from TRBV6-2 or TRBV6-3 and TRBJ1-1; with no DNA, the TCRdb D assignment of TRBD1 cannot be verified. The CDR3 sequence is 16 residues long. Per the germline V gene, CDR1 is MNHEY and CDR2 is SVGEGT. The CDR3 region is CASRPRQGQQNTEAFF.